What follows are 2 T cell receptor beta chains derived from one specimen sequenced in a study of Graves' ophthalmopathy and Graves' hyperthyroidism. RNA transcripts provided the template for amplifying TCR beta CDR3 regions. Second-round multiplex PCR followed a first-round RT-PCR using HTBI primers. TCRdb independently ran MiXCR on the multiplex PCR reads; one entry per CDR3 protein. This table has approximately 1.2 million distinct CDR3 sequences, 35% to 40% appearing once. What was sequenced was peripheral blood or thyroid tissue (not recorded which). The receptors were sampled from an adult man with Graves' hyperthyroidism.

Many counts were recorded for this clonotype. The CDR3 loop is CATSREGQGRQPQHF. The CDR3 DNA follows: TGTGCCACCAGCAGAGAGGGACAGGGGAGACAGCCCCAGCATTTT. The chain has TRBV15 and TRBJ1-5; TRBD1 matches 10 bases. Germline loops: CDR1 LNHNV, CDR2 YYDKDF (reference sequence). Trimming removed 0 bases from V and 7 bases from J; junction bases left unmatched: 3. There are 15 residues in the CDR3.

This chain uses TRBV10-3 with TRBJ2-2; D not certain. This CDR3 has 12 amino acids. Trimming stripped 10 bases from V and 6 bases from J, with 12 bases between. Germline values: CDR1 ENHRY, CDR2 SYGVKD. The CDR3 coding sequence is TGTGCCACCCGTGGGCAGGCCGGGGAGCTGTTTTTT. Translation: CATRGQAGELFF.